These 2 T cell receptor beta chains originate from one sample sequenced in a study of T cell repertoires in cytomegalovirus infection. These receptors' targets are unknown. TCRdb reprocessed the reads via MiXCR and lists one record per CDR3 protein. This table holds about 220,000 distinct CDR3 sequences, approximately 40% found once. The source was CD8+ T cells from cultured PBMCs, collected from culture after CMV antigen stimulation. The receptors derive from a human donor in good health (CMV status not recorded). Some clones in this sample may be carry-over from other donors' samples.

This chain links TRBV29-1 with TRBJ1-2; TRBD1 might be the D (6 bases). The CDR3 is 13 amino acids. CDR1 and CDR2 (germline): SQVTM, ANQGSEA. V dropped 6 bases and J dropped 2 bases, with 13 bases sitting between them. CDR3 residues: CSVLWTENYGYTF. The CDR3, as DNA: TGCAGCGTCTTGTGGACAGAGAACTATGGCTACACCTTC.

In its sample, this clonotype was seen many times. This chain connects TRBV4-1 to TRBJ2-7; D gene uncertain. V shed 2 bases and J shed 3 bases, with 11 bases lying between them. The germline V gene has CDR1 MGHRA and CDR2 YSYEKL. The length of the CDR3 is 14 residues. In nucleotides, the CDR3 is TGCGCCAGCAGCCAACTTCCCCTTTTCTACGAGCAGTACTTC. It is translated as CASSQLPLFYEQYF.